The next 8 T cell receptor beta chains were all read from a single sample in a study of shared clonotypes between healthy human individuals. CD45RO negativity and positive selection for CCR7 defined naive CD8 cells, a population that excluded terminally differentiated effector memory CD45RA+ cells. Profiled with immunoSEQ multiplex PCR; TCRdb holds only in-frame clones, not every one. The table includes a few hundred thousand clones, about 95% detected once. The sample consisted of naive CD8+ T cells sorted from blood. These receptors all stem from a woman in her twenties or thirties in good health.

The chain couples TRBV27 to TRBJ2-1; tentative D call: TRBD2 (5 bases). The CDR3 spans 18 residues. V lost 2 bases and J lost 6, with 23 bases in between. Germline-derived CDR1 and CDR2 are MNHEY and SMNVEV (reference sequence). CDR3 in amino acids: CASSLVYVAGGLGNEQFF. In DNA form, the CDR3 reads TGTGCCAGCAGTTTAGTTTATGTGGCGGGTGGTCTAGGCAATGAGCAGTTCTTC.

This chain uses TRBV11-1 with TRBJ2-1, with D possibly called TRBD1 or TRBD2 (6 bases each). The CDR3 has 16 amino acids. In germline, CDR1 is SGHAT, CDR2 FQDESV (reference sequence). The V gene lost 6 bases and the J gene lost 5 bases, with 20 bases spanning the gap. CDR3 sequence reads: CASRGGRTSGDNEQFF. The CDR3 DNA follows: TGTGCCAGCAGGGGGGGCCGTACATCGGGCGACAATGAGCAGTTCTTC.

About this clone itself: The same CDR3 arises from other DNA sequences in this sample as well. The gene calls are TRBV28 and TRBJ2-5; D is unresolved. Trimming pared 3 bases from V and 5 bases from J, leaving 4 bases between. The CDR3 is made up of 11 amino acids. CDR1 and CDR2 from the germline V gene are MDHEN and SYDVKM. This CDR3 reads CASSFEETQYF. The DNA for the CDR3 is TGTGCCAGCAGTTTTGAGGAGACCCAGTACTTC. The full variable domain, in which reference TRBV28 and TRBJ2-5 provide the parts outside the CDR3, is DVKVTQSSRYLVKRTGEKVFLECVQDMDHENMFWYRQDPGLGLRLIYFSYDVKMKEKGDIPEGYSVSREKKERFSLILESASTNQTSMYLCASSFEETQYFGPGTRLLVL.

The rearrangement uses TRBV10-1 and TRBJ2-7; D may be TRBD1 (5 bases). Trimming cost V 6 bases and J 0 bases, with 12 bases left between them. The CDR3 sequence is 14 residues long. Germline assignment: CDR1 WNHNN and CDR2 SYGVQD (reference sequence). The DNA for the CDR3 is TGCGCCAGCAGGCGACAGCAACTCTCCTACGAGCAGTACTTC. Encoded protein: CASRRQQLSYEQYF.

The chain has TRBV4-1 and TRBJ2-2, with D perhaps TRBD2 (5 bases). V shed 3 bases and J shed 6 bases, with 8 bases lying between them. Germline CDR1 is MGHRA and CDR2 is YSYEKL. This CDR3 region has 13 residues. DNA for the CDR3: TGCGCCAGCAGCCATGACGGGGCCGGGGAGCTGTTTTTT. Translation: CASSHDGAGELFF.

This sequence joins TRBV7-9 and TRBJ1-2; no definite D call. The V end lost 11 bases, the J end lost 8 bases, and 15 bases lay between the germline ends. Germline V lookup: CDR1 SEHNR, CDR2 FQNEAQ (reference sequence). This CDR3 is built from 11 residues. CDR3 amino acids: CAAALSGGYTF. For the CDR3, the DNA is TGTGCCGCCGCCCTCTCGGGGGGCTACACCTTC.

V usage is TRBV27 and J usage is TRBJ2-1, with a weak D call TRBD2 (6 bases). Germline values: CDR1 MNHEY, CDR2 SMNVEV (reference sequence). The CDR3 contains 15 residues. V gave up 2 bases and J gave up 8 bases, with 16 bases separating them. This chain's CDR3 is CASSLGAGTEYEQFF. In DNA, the CDR3 is TGTGCCAGCAGTTTAGGTGCAGGGACTGAATATGAGCAGTTCTTC.

This chain uses TRBV19 with TRBJ1-2, with 10 bases matching TRBD1. The CDR3 is 14 residues long. Per the germline V gene, CDR1 is LNHDA and CDR2 is SQIVND (reference sequence). With 4 bases clipped from V and 8 bases from J, the junction kept 7 bases outside the gene matches. In DNA form, the CDR3 reads TGTGCCAGTAGTACAGACAGGGGGCCGAGAGGCTACACCTTC. Amino acids: CASSTDRGPRGYTF.